These 4 T cell receptor beta chains came from one sample sequenced in a study of T cell repertoires in cytomegalovirus infection. Their antigens remain unidentified. In TCRdb, the reads were re-called with MiXCR into one record per CDR3 protein. The repertoire holds around 340,000 distinct CDR3 sequences, with 25% to 35% as singletons. This material consisted of cultured PBMCs, taken from culture after CMV antigen stimulation. The receptor source for this set is a human donor in good health (CMV status not recorded). Some clones in this sample may be carry-over from other donors' samples.

This rearrangement joins TRBV6-6 to TRBJ2-2; 9 nucleotides line up with TRBD2. This CDR3 spans 19 amino acids. V shed 5 bases, J shed 4 bases, and the junction held 17 bases outside the gene matches. The germline CDR1 and CDR2 sequences are MNHNY and SVGAGI (reference sequence). The CDR3 DNA follows: TGTGCCAGCAGTCACGGTGGGGTTGGCCTAGCGGGACGCACCGGGGAGCTGTTTTTT. Its protein product is CASSHGGVGLAGRTGELFF.

The chain employs TRBV4-2 and TRBJ2-3; tentatively, D is TRBD1 (5 bases). There are 17 residues in the CDR3. Germline V CDR1 and CDR2: LGHNA, YNFKEQ. The V end lost 4 bases, the J end lost 3 bases, and 20 bases lay between the germline ends. The CDR3 DNA follows: TGTGCCAGCAGCCGTCGAGATGGTCTAGGGGTTACAGATACGCAGTATTTT. As protein: CASSRRDGLGVTDTQYF.

This clonotype was seen only once. The V gene is TRBV12-3 or TRBV12-4, the J gene TRBJ2-2, with D unresolved. V dropped 4 bases and J dropped 2 bases, with 17 bases sitting between them. CDR3 size: 17 residues. The CDR3 nucleotides read TGTGCCAGCAGTTCGCCTACCCTCCACGATAACACCGGGGAGCTGTTTTTT. It codes for CASSSPTLHDNTGELFF.

The V and J genes are TRBV20-1 and TRBJ2-1; 12 positions match TRBD2. Unmatched junction bases numbered 8, after V lost 2 bases and J lost 0 bases. CDR1 is DFQATT, CDR2 SNEGSKA, per germline (reference sequence). This CDR3 region has 18 residues. CDR3 coding DNA: TGCAGTGCTAGATCCCTAGCGGGAGGGCTTAGCTCCTACAATGAGCAGTTCTTC. It yields the protein CSARSLAGGLSSYNEQFF.